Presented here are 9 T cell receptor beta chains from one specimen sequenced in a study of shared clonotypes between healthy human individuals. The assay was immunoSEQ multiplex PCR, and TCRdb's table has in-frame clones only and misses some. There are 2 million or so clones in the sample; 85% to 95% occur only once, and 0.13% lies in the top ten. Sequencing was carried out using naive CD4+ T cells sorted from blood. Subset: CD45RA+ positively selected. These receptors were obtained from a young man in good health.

The CDR3: CASSLGTDYEQYF. The CDR3 region has the DNA TGTGCCAGCAGCTTAGGGACAGACTACGAGCAGTACTTC. V is TRBV5-4 and J is TRBJ2-7, with 7 bases matching TRBD1. The CDR3 totals 13 residues. V lost 2 bases and J lost 3; bases outside the gene matches: 2. Germline CDR1 reads SGHNT; CDR2 reads YYREEE (reference sequence). Full variable domain (outside the CDR3, taken from reference TRBV5-4 and TRBJ2-7): ETGVTQSPTHLIKTRGQQVTLRCSSQSGHNTVSWYQQALGQGPQFIFQYYREEENGRGNFPPRFSGLQFPNYSSELNVNALELDDSALYLCASSLGTDYEQYFGPGTRLTVT.

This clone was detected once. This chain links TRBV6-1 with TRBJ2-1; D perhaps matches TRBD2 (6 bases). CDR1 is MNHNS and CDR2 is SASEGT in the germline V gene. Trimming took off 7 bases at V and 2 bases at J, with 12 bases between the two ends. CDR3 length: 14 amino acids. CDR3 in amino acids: CASNLGSTYNEQFF. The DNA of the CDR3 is TGTGCCAGCAACCTCGGGAGTACCTACAATGAGCAGTTCTTC.

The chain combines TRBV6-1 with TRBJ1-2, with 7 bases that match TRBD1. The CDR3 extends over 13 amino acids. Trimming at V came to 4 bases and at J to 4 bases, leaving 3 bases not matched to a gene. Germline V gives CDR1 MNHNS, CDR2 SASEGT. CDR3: CASSGRDSYGYTF. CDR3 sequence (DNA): TGTGCCAGCAGTGGTCGGGACAGCTATGGCTACACCTTC.

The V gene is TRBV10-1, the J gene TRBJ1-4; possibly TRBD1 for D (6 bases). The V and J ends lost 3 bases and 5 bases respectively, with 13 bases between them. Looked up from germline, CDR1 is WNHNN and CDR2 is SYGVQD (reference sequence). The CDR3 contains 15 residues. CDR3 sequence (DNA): TGCGCCAGCAGTGATAAACAGGGAAAGAATGAAAAACTGTTTTTT. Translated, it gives CASSDKQGKNEKLFF.

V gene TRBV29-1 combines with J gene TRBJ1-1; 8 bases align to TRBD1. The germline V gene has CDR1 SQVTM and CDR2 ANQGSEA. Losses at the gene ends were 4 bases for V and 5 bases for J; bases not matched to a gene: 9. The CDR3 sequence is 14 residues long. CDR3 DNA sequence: TGCAGCGTTGTCTACAGGGGGAAAAGGACTGAAGCTTTCTTT. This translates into CSVVYRGKRTEAFF.

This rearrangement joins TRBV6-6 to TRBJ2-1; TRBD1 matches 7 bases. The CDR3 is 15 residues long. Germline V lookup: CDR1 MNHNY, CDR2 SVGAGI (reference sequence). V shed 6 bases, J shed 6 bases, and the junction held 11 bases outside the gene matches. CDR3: CASRITGTASNEQFF. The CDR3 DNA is TGTGCCAGCAGGATAACCGGGACAGCCTCCAATGAGCAGTTCTTC.

CDR3 protein: CSAPWEEKLFF. Here the CDR3 DNA reads TGCAGTGCCCCCTGGGAGGAAAAACTGTTTTTT. The chain carries TRBV20-1 and TRBJ1-4; D gene ambiguous. The CDR3 totals 11 residues. Germline V gives CDR1 DFQATT, CDR2 SNEGSKA (reference sequence). V was pared by 6 bases and J by 8 bases, with 10 bases between.

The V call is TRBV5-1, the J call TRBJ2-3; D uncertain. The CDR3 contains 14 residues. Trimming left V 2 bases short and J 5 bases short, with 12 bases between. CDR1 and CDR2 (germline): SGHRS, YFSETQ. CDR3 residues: CASSFLGRRDTQYF. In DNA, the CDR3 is TGCGCCAGCAGCTTTTTGGGCCGGAGAGATACGCAGTATTTT. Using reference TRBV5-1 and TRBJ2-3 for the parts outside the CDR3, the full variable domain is KAGVTQTPRYLIKTRGQQVTLSCSPISGHRSVSWYQQTPGQGLQFLFEYFSETQRNKGNFPGRFSGRQFSNSRSEMNVSTLELGDSALYLCASSFLGRRDTQYFGPGTRLTVL.

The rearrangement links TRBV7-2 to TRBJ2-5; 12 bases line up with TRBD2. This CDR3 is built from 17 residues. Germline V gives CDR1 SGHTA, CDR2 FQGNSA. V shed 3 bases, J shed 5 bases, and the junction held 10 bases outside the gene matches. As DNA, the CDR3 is TGTGCCAGCAGCTTTACTAGCGGGGGGACGGGTGCTGAGACCCAGTACTTC. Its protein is CASSFTSGGTGAETQYF.